The text below deals with one TCR beta chain. Its antigen remains unidentified. TCRdb keeps only in-frame clones here, not all; method: immunoSEQ multiplex PCR. The table includes 90,000 to 130,000 clones, 92% detected once. This record belongs to a study of T cell responses to AZD1222 COVID-19 vaccine. Study-level findings and limits: With two AZD1222 doses given, Spike-specific TCR breadth and depth both rose. Baseline serology detected seropositivity in only a handful of AZD1222 recipients.

The CDR3 runs to 12 residues. V lost 5 bases to trimming and J lost 2 bases, with 7 bases between them. Germline V gene data show CDR1 as MDHEN and CDR2 as SYDVKM. The clonotype was recovered from an adult who received the AZD1222 COVID-19 vaccine. The chain combines TRBV28 with TRBJ2-7; no clear D. The starting material was peripheral blood, obtained 28 days after the second AZD1222 dose. The DNA for the CDR3 is TGTGCCAGCAGTGCACGTCCCTACGAGCAGTACTTC. Translation: CASSARPYEQYF. Full variable domain (remainder filled in from reference TRBV28 and TRBJ2-7): DVKVTQSSRYLVKRTGEKVFLECVQDMDHENMFWYRQDPGLGLRLIYFSYDVKMKEKGDIPEGYSVSREKKERFSLILESASTNQTSMYLCASSARPYEQYFGPGTRLTVT.